A single sample gave rise to the 20 T cell receptor beta chains below, sequenced in a study of cytomegalovirus exposure and HLA in healthy donors. Primers: 60 Vbeta forward and 13 Jbeta reverse. Assay: immunoSEQ multiplex PCR; the TCRdb copy retains only in-frame clones and omits some. The sample lists approximately 70,000 clones, about 73% seen once, with roughly 10% in the top ten. The sequenced sample consisted of PBMCs. Receptor source: a woman aged 45 to 65 in good health and CMV-seropositive.

The rearrangement links TRBV25-1 to TRBJ1-4; D possibly corresponds to TRBD1 (5 bases). The CDR3 sequence is 15 residues long. The V gene lost 4 bases and the J gene lost 5 bases, with 14 bases spanning the gap. Germline V CDR1 and CDR2: MGHDK, SYGVNS. The CDR3 nucleotides are TGTGCCAGCAGTGCCCCAGGGCAGATAAATGAAAAACTGTTTTTT. Its protein is CASSAPGQINEKLFF.

The chain links TRBV9 to TRBJ1-1, with a possible D match to TRBD1 (6 bases). The germline V gene has CDR1 SGDLS and CDR2 YYNGEE. The CDR3 is 15 residues long. Trimming shortened V by 4 bases and J by 5 bases, and 18 bases separated the two germline ends. The CDR3 loop reads CASSPGGGAVTEAFF. Here the CDR3 DNA reads TGTGCCAGCAGCCCGGGAGGGGGGGCGGTGACTGAAGCTTTCTTT.

This sequence joins TRBV7-2 and TRBJ1-4; no clear D gene. Trimming shortened V by 1 base and J by 6 bases, and 6 bases separated the two germline ends. This CDR3 has 13 residues. Germline V gene sequence: CDR1 SGHTA, CDR2 FQGNSA. This CDR3 reads CASSLGPHEKLFF. In DNA, the CDR3 is TGTGCCAGCAGCTTAGGGCCCCATGAAAAACTGTTTTTT.

The chain employs TRBV5-1 and TRBJ2-2, with 10 bases lining up with TRBD2. The CDR3 contains 14 residues. The V segment lost 3 bases and the J segment 4 bases; nucleotides outside the gene matches: 0. Germline V gives CDR1 SGHRS, CDR2 YFSETQ. The CDR3 here is CASSSSGGTGELFF. CDR3 DNA sequence: TGCGCCAGCAGCTCTAGCGGGGGCACCGGGGAGCTGTTTTTT.

This clone has a handful of counts. This sequence joins TRBV25-1 and TRBJ1-2, with D possibly TRBD1 on 6 matching bases. In germline, CDR1 is MGHDK, CDR2 SYGVNS. The V and J ends lost 8 bases and 6 bases respectively, with 16 bases between them. The CDR3 has 13 amino acids. The CDR3 nucleotides are TGTGCCAGCTCTAGGATACAGGGCAATGGCTACACCTTC. This encodes CASSRIQGNGYTF.

The rearrangement links TRBV6-5 to TRBJ1-2; D not resolved. Germline V gene sequence: CDR1 MNHEY, CDR2 SVGAGI. The CDR3 covers 14 residues. Between the trimmed V and J ends, which lost 0 bases and 5 bases, there was a span of 10 bases. This CDR3 is CASSYSSGNYGYTF. The CDR3 region has the DNA TGTGCCAGCAGTTACTCGAGCGGGAATTATGGCTACACCTTC.

V is TRBV2 and J is TRBJ2-3, with 11 bases identical to TRBD2. There are 15 residues in the CDR3. The V gene end was trimmed by 6 bases and the J gene end by 3 bases; junction bases not matched to a gene: 5. Germline V lookup: CDR1 SNHLY, CDR2 FYNNEI. Here the CDR3 DNA reads TGTGCCAGCAGGACCGGGACTAGCGGAACAGATACGCAGTATTTT. Protein: CASRTGTSGTDTQYF.

The chain links TRBV10-3 to TRBJ2-7, with TRBD2 matching over 7 bases. V trimming: 6 bases; J trimming: 5 bases; junction bases outside the gene matches: 10. CDR1 and CDR2 (germline): ENHRY, SYGVKD. The CDR3 has 14 amino acids. CDR3 region: CAIRDRLAGDEQYF. Here the CDR3 DNA reads TGTGCCATCAGGGATAGACTAGCTGGAGACGAGCAGTACTTC.

The CDR3 sequence is CASSLKLAGGSVDTQYF. The CDR3 DNA is TGTGCCAGCAGCTTAAAACTAGCGGGAGGTTCGGTGGATACGCAGTATTTT. The gene calls are TRBV7-3 and TRBJ2-3; TRBD2 matches at 12 bases. V lost 1 base to trimming and J lost 6 bases; unmatched junction nucleotides: 8. This CDR3 has 17 residues. CDR1 is SGHTA, CDR2 FQGTGA, per germline. The full variable domain, its missing parts supplied by reference TRBV7-3 and TRBJ2-3, is GAGVSQTPSNKVTEKGKYVELRCDPISGHTALYWYRQSLGQGPEFLIYFQGTGAADDSGLPNDRFFAVRPEGSVSTLKIQRTERGDSAVYLCASSLKLAGGSVDTQYFGPGTRLTVL.

This clone appeared a few times. The V gene is TRBV7-2, the J gene TRBJ1-2; 10 nucleotides align to TRBD1. This CDR3 spans 16 amino acids. Germline CDR1 is SGHTA and CDR2 is FQGNSA. Trimming cost V 1 base and J 8 bases; bases outside gene matches: 10. This CDR3 reads CASSLGIGQGDGGYTF. The CDR3 region has the DNA TGTGCCAGCAGCTTAGGGATTGGACAGGGGGATGGGGGCTACACCTTC. Together with reference TRBV7-2 and TRBJ1-2, the CDR3 gives the full variable domain: GAGVSQSPSNKVTEKGKDVELRCDPISGHTALYWYRQSLGQGLEFLIYFQGNSAPDKSGLPSDRFSAERTGGSVSTLTIQRTQQEDSAVYLCASSLGIGQGDGGYTFGSGTRLTVV.

The V call is TRBV18, the J call TRBJ2-5; TRBD2 agrees at 8 bases. The germline V gene encodes CDR1 KGHSH and CDR2 LQKENI. The CDR3 is 15 amino acids. Losses at the gene ends were 3 bases for V and 5 bases for J; bases not matched to a gene: 8. The CDR3 here is CASSPRTSQGETQYF. The CDR3 DNA reads TGTGCCAGCTCACCTCGGACTAGCCAAGGGGAGACCCAGTACTTC.

This clone was seen only once. This chain joins TRBV10-3 and TRBJ1-1, with 8 bases matching TRBD1. Trimming took 4 bases from V and 7 from J; bases not matched to a gene: 8. CDR3 length equals 14 residues. CDR1 and CDR2 (germline): ENHRY, SYGVKD. In nucleotides, the CDR3 is TGTGCCATCAGTGGGACAGGGAATGATGGTGAAGCTTTCTTT. It codes for CAISGTGNDGEAFF.

There are a few counts of this clone. The chain couples TRBV5-1 to TRBJ2-7, with TRBD1 as a possible D gene (5 bases). The CDR3 consists of 12 residues. V was pared by 2 bases and J by 7 bases, with 10 bases between. The germline gives CDR1 SGHRS, CDR2 YFSETQ. The CDR3 is CASSFTSGEQYF. CDR3 in DNA: TGCGCCAGCAGCTTTACTTCAGGGGAGCAGTACTTC.

This rearrangement joins TRBV14 to TRBJ1-5; D is perhaps TRBD1 (5 bases). V shed 4 bases and J shed 5 bases, with 18 bases lying between them. From germline, CDR1 is SGHDN and CDR2 FVKESK. The CDR3 has 16 amino acids. In DNA, the CDR3 is TGTGCCAGCAGCCCACCAGTCCGCGGGGGAGATCAGCCCCAGCATTTT. It specifies CASSPPVRGGDQPQHF. The full variable domain, completed using reference TRBV14 and TRBJ1-5, is EAGVTQFPSHSVIEKGQTVTLRCDPISGHDNLYWYRRVMGKEIKFLLHFVKESKQDESGMPNNRFLAERTGGTYSTLKVQPAELEDSGVYFCASSPPVRGGDQPQHFGDGTRLSIL.

The V and J genes are TRBV7-3 and TRBJ2-1; 9 nucleotides match TRBD2. From germline, CDR1 is SGHTA and CDR2 FQGTGA. This CDR3 region has 16 residues. Trimming took 5 bases from V and 10 from J; bases not matched to a gene: 15. The CDR3 region is CASSPYSGSLAGEQFF. The CDR3 region has the DNA TGTGCCAGCAGCCCCTATAGCGGGAGCCTAGCGGGGGAGCAGTTCTTC.

This clone was counted between two and nine times. The gene calls are TRBV25-1 and TRBJ1-2, with 9 bases matching TRBD1. CDR3 length: 13 residues. Germline V lookup: CDR1 MGHDK, CDR2 SYGVNS. The V and J ends lost 4 bases and 5 bases, in that order; junction bases with no gene match: 2. The CDR3 nucleotides are TGTGCCAGCAGTGTTGGACAGGGGTATGGCTACACCTTC. Residues: CASSVGQGYGYTF.

V usage is TRBV30 and J usage is TRBJ2-7, with TRBD1 identical over 10 bases. CDR3 length: 14 amino acids. Germline V CDR1 and CDR2: GTSNPN, SVGIG (reference sequence). The ends lost 0 bases at V and 5 bases at J; junction bases unmatched: 4. CDR3 in DNA: TGTGCCTGGAGTGTAGGACAGGGGGAGGACGAGCAGTACTTC. Amino acid sequence: CAWSVGQGEDEQYF.

V gene TRBV28 combines with J gene TRBJ2-1; perhaps TRBD2 as D (6 bases). The CDR3 length is 13 residues. The germline CDR1 and CDR2 sequences are MDHEN and SYDVKM. Trimming removed 10 bases at V and 1 base at J, with 11 bases between. CDR3 in amino acids: CAISGTSYNEQFF. CDR3 bases: TGTGCCATCTCCGGGACTTCCTACAATGAGCAGTTCTTC.

V usage is TRBV19 and J usage is TRBJ1-1; tentatively, D is TRBD1 (6 bases). V shed 5 bases and J shed 1 base, with 8 bases lying between them. Per germline, CDR1 LNHDA and CDR2 SQIVND (reference sequence). The CDR3 has 13 amino acids. This chain's CDR3 is CASSGQSNTEAFF. As DNA, the CDR3 is TGTGCCAGTAGTGGACAGTCGAACACTGAAGCTTTCTTT. Complete variable domain (other parts from reference TRBV19 and TRBJ1-1): DGGITQSPKYLFRKEGQNVTLSCEQNLNHDAMYWYRQDPGQGLRLIYYSQIVNDFQKGDIAEGYSVSREKKESFPLTVTSAQKNPTAFYLCASSGQSNTEAFFGQGTRLTVV.

CDR3 residues: CASSLQGAASKLFF. The DNA of the CDR3 is TGTGCCAGCAGTCTTCAGGGGGCCGCATCGAAACTGTTTTTT. The chain is built from TRBV7-6 and TRBJ1-4, with 8 nucleotides matching TRBD1. The CDR3 totals 14 residues. CDR1 and CDR2 (germline): SGHVS, FNYEAQ. Unmatched junction bases numbered 11, after V lost 6 bases and J lost 11 bases.